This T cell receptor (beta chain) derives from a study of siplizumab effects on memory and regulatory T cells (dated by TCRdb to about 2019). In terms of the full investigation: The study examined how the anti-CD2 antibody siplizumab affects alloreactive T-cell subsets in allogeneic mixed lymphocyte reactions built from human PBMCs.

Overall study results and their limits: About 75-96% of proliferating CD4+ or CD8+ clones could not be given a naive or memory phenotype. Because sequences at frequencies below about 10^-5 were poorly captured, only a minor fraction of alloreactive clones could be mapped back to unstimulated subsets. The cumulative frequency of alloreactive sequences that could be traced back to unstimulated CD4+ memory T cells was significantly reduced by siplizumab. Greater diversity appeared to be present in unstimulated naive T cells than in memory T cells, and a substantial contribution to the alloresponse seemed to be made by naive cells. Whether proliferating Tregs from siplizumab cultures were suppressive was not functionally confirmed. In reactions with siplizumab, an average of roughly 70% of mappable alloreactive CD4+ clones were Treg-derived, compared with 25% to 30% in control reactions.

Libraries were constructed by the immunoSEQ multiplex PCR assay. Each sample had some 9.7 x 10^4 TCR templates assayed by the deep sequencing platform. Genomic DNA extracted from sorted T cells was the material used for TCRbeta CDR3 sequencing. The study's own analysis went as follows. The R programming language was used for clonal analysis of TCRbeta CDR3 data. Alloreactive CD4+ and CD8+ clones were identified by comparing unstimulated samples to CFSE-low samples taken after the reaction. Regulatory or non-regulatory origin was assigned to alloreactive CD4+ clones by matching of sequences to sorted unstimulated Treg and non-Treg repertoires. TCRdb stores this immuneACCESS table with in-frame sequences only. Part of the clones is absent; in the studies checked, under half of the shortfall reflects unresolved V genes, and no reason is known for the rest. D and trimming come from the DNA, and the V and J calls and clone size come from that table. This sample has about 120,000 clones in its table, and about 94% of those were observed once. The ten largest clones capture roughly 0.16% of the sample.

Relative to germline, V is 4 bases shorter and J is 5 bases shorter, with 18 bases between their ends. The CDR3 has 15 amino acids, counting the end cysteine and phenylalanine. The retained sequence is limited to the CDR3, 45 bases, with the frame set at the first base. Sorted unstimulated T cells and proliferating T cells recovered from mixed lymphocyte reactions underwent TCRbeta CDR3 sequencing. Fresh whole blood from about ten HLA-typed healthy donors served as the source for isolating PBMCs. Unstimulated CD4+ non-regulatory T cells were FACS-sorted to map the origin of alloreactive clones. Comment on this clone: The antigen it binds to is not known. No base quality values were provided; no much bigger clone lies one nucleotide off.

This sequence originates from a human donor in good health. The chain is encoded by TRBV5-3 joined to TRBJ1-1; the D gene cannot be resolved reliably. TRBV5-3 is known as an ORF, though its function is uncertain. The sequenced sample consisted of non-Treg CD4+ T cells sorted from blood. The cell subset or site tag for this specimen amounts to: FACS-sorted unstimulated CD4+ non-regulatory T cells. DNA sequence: TGTGCCAGAAGCCAGTCCTTTAGCCGGCGGACTGAAGCTTTCTTT. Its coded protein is CARSQSFSRRTEAFF.